A selection of T cell receptor beta chains follows, all from one sample in a study of blood T cells in healthy people across ages. Via MiXCR, TCRdb re-called the 5' RACE reads, giving one row per CDR3 protein. The table shows 800,000 to 1,300,000 distinct CDR3 sequences, with roughly 24% occurring only once. These data were also filed under a second study, of T cells of mothers and their children.

The sample was blood. The receptors come from a girl aged 2 to 9 in good health. CDR3s leave out the opening cysteine and the closing phenylalanine or tryptophan. Only part of the rows carry a size: once, few, many, or a class if the clone is expanded.

length	size	J	V	CDR3
11	few	TRBJ2-1	TRBV12-3/TRBV12-4	ASRTSGAGEQF
14	.	.	TRBV9	ASSVEGERVGYEQY
11	.	TRBJ2-4	TRBV20-1	SARMADKNIQY
13	.	TRBJ2-1	TRBV4-3	ASSPDRVLVNEQF
11	many	TRBJ2-5	TRBV24-1	ATSGRLQETQY
11	few	TRBJ1-1	TRBV12-3/TRBV12-4	ASSSQEGSEAF
15	.	TRBJ1-1	TRBV7-2	ASSFQPGQRENTEAF
12	.	TRBJ1-1	TRBV29-1	SVENQGRDTEAF
11	.	TRBJ2-1	TRBV29-1	SAHRVLSYEQF
10	.	TRBJ1-2	TRBV7-2	ASSFSRDRYT
13	few	.	TRBV28	ASSLPQVGGETQY
14	few	TRBJ2-3	TRBV6-2/TRBV6-3	ASRSISGVLPDTQY
14	.	TRBJ2-2	TRBV9	ASSSSSGTVTGELF
13	.	TRBJ1-2	TRBV28	ASSLYTGLLEGYT
12	few	TRBJ1-4	TRBV4-1	ASSQGPGNEKLF
9	.	.	TRBV28	ASEGRETQY
11	few	TRBJ2-4	TRBV5-4	ASGAGETNIQY
12	.	TRBJ2-5	TRBV29-1	SVRGIPPQETQY
17	few	TRBJ2-1	TRBV5-1	ASSLYPPSGGQTYNEQF
10	few	TRBJ2-5	TRBV20-1	SARTGDETQY
13	many	TRBJ2-5	TRBV4-1	ASSQTAGVQETQY
15	.	TRBJ2-5	TRBV29-1	SATLDLLAGAVETQY
13	few	TRBJ2-1	TRBV5-1	ASSLRTGGYNEQF
15	few	.	TRBV28	ASSPPGQGAWSETQY
11	few	TRBJ2-1	TRBV4-3	ASSPSYGNEQF
13	few	TRBJ2-7	TRBV5-6	ASSLNYGSILAQY
13	few	TRBJ1-4	TRBV7-2	ASRPNDRENEKLF
12	.	.	TRBV4-2	ASRPEGASPELF
13	few	TRBJ2-5	TRBV20-1	SARLRGSVEETQY
12	.	TRBJ1-5	TRBV7-2	ASSSGGTQQPQH
11	few	TRBJ2-1	TRBV29-1	SVWAGDSNEQF
11	few	.	TRBV6-6	ASSSEGYYEQY
10	.	TRBJ1-2	TRBV19	ASMGPGYGYT
10	few	TRBJ1-4	TRBV20-1	SASLDRGKLF
11	.	TRBJ1-2	TRBV7-6	ASSSAQAGGYT
12	few	TRBJ2-7	TRBV28	ASRGVAFGYEQY
11	.	TRBJ1-5	TRBV20-1	SAGQTVMKPQH
10	many	TRBJ2-7	TRBV7-2	ASSLALGEQY
14	.	TRBJ2-2	TRBV5-1	ASSFGSSANTGELF
16	.	TRBJ1-2	TRBV27	ASSFRQGNSLANYGYT
12	.	TRBJ2-1	TRBV5-1	ASSSVADYNEQF
13	.	.	TRBV20-1	SARPGVAGIPEQY
10	few	TRBJ1-1	TRBV7-3	ASSFPPGEAF
11	.	TRBJ2-2	TRBV29-1	SVGSSLAGELF
12	.	TRBJ1-2	TRBV4-3	ASSQGVGGYGYT
12	few	TRBJ2-5	TRBV9	ASSPGTAVGTQY
13	.	TRBJ2-7	TRBV7-2	ASSLGESGTYEQY
17	many	TRBJ1-6	TRBV9	ASSVDGAVGVDYNSPLH
10	.	TRBJ2-7	TRBV10-3	AVKDLTYEQY